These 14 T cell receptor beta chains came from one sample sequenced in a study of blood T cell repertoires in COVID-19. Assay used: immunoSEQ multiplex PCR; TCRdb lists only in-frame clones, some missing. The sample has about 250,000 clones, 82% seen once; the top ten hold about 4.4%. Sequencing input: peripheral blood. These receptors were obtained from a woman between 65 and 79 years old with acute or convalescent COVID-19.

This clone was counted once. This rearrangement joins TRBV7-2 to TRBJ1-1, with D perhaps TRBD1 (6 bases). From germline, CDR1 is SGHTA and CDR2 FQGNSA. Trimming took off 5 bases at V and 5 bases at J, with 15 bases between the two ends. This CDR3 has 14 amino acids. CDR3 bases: TGTGCCAGCAGCGACTACAGGGCGGAGACTGAAGCTTTCTTT. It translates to CASSDYRAETEAFF.

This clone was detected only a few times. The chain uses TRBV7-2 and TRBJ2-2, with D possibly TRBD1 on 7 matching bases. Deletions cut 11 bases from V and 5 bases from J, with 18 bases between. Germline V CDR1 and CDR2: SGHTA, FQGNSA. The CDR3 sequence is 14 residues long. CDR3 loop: CAARRGRYTGELFF. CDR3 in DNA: TGTGCCGCACGGAGGGGGCGATATACCGGGGAGCTGTTTTTT.

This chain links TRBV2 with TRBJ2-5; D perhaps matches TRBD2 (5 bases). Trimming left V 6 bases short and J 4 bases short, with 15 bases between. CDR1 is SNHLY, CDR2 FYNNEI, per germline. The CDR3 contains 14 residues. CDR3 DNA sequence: TGTGCCAGCAGACTGAGGGTTCTTGGAGAGACCCAGTACTTC. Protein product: CASRLRVLGETQYF.

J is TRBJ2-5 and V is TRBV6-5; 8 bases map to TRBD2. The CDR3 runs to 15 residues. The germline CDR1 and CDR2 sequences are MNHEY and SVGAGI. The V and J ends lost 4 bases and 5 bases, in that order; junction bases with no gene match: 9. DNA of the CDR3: TGTGCCAGCAGTTTTGCCTCGCGGGGGGTGGAGACCCAGTACTTC. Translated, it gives CASSFASRGVETQYF.

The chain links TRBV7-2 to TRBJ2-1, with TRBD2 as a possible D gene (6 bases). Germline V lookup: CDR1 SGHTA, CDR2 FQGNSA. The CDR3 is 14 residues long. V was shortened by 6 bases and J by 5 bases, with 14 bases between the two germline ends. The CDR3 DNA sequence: TGTGCCAGCAGACCAACCGGGACTGACAATGAGCAGTTCTTC. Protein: CASRPTGTDNEQFF.

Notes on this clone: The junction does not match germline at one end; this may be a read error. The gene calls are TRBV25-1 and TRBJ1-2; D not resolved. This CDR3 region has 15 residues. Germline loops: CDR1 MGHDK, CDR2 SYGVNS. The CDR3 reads CASSKSWGANCGYTF. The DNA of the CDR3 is TGTGCCAGCAGTAAGTCGTGGGGAGCGAACTGTGGCTACACCTTC.

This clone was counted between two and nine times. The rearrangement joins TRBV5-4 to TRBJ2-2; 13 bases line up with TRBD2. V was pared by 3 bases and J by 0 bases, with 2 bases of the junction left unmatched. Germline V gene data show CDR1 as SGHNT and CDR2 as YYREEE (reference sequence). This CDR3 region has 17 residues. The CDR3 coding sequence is TGTGCCAGCAGCTCGGGACTAGCGGGGTCGAACACCGGGGAGCTGTTTTTT. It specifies CASSSGLAGSNTGELFF.

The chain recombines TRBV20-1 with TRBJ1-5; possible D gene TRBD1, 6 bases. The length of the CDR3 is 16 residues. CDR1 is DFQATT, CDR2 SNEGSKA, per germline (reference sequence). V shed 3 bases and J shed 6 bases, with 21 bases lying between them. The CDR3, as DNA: TGCAGTGCTAGTCCCTTTCGCAGGGAGGGGGGTCAGCCCCAGCATTTT. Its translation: CSASPFRREGGQPQHF.

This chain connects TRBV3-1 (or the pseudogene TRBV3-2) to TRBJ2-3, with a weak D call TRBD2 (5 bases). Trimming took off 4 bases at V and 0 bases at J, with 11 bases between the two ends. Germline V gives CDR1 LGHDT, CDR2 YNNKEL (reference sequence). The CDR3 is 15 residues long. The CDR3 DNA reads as TGTGCCAGCAGCCCCGGAGGTATCAGCACAGATACGCAGTATTTT. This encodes CASSPGGISTDTQYF.

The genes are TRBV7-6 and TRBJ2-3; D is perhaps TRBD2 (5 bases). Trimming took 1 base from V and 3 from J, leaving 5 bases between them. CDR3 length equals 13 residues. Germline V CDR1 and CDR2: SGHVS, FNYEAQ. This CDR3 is CASSLGGTDTQYF. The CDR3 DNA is TGTGCCAGCAGCTTAGGCGGGACAGATACGCAGTATTTT.

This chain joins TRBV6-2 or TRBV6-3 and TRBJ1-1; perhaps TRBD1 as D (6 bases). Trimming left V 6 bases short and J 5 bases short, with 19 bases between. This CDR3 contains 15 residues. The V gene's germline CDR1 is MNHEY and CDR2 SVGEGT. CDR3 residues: CASSASGHKKTEAFF. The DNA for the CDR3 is TGTGCCAGCAGCGCTTCGGGACACAAGAAGACTGAAGCTTTCTTT.

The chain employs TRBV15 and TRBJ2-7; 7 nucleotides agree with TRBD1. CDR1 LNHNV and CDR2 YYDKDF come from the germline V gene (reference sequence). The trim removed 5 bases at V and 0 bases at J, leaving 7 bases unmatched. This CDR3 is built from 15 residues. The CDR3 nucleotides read TGTGCCACCAGCCCGCGGACAGGCACCTCCTACGAGCAGTACTTC. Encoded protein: CATSPRTGTSYEQYF.

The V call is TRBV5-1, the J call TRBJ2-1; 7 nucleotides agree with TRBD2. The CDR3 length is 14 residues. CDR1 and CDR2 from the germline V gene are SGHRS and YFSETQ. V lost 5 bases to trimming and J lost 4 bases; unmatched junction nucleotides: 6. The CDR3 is CASSGTIIYNEQFF. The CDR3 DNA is TGCGCCAGCAGTGGGACTATTATTTACAATGAGCAGTTCTTC. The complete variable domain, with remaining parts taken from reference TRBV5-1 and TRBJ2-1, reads KAGVTQTPRYLIKTRGQQVTLSCSPISGHRSVSWYQQTPGQGLQFLFEYFSETQRNKGNFPGRFSGRQFSNSRSEMNVSTLELGDSALYLCASSGTIIYNEQFFGPGTRLTVL.

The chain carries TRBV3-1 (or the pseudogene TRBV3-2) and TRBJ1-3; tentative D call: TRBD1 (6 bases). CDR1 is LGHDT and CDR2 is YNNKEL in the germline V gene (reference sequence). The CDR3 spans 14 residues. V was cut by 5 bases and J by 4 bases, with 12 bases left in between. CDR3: CASSSLGAGNTIYF. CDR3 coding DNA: TGTGCCAGCAGCTCTCTGGGGGCCGGAAACACCATATATTTT.